Below, one T cell receptor (beta chain) is given with its context. As originally analysed: Estimation of nucleated cell counts was performed using reference gene primer amplification. Some clones are missing from TCRdb's copy, which holds only in-frame ones; the method was immunoSEQ multiplex PCR. The V and J calls and clone size come from that table; D and trimming were worked out from the DNA. In the table there are 200,000 to 250,000 clones, approximately 88% of which are singletons. This record belongs to a study of blood T cell repertoires in COVID-19. Across the study: PBMCs, B-cell-depleted T cells, or T cells provided the cDNA or gDNA that made up the material.

Self-reported history from a screening survey and questionnaire set each donor's cohort. It was within 2 weeks before study entry that exposed participants met a COVID-19 case. The CDR3 is made up of 16 amino acids. Trimming cost V 6 bases and J 2 bases; bases outside gene matches: 11. Germline V lookup: CDR1 SNHLY, CDR2 FYNNEI. The chain couples TRBV2 to TRBJ2-7; 9 bases are a match to TRBD2. The receptor was isolated from a woman between 25 and 40 years old who had been exposed to COVID-19. Sequencing used PBMCs or T cells enriched from blood (not recorded which). This CDR3 is CASSGWASGTTYEQYF. In DNA, the CDR3 is TGTGCCAGCAGCGGGTGGGCTAGCGGGACCACCTACGAGCAGTACTTC.